This TCR beta chain appears in the sequencing data of a study of STAT5B mutations in CD4+ large granular lymphocyte leukemia. Study findings and constraints: Without putative leukemic clones, patient CD4-sorted repertoires remained more clonal than healthy CD4+ repertoires. TRBV06-family usage was enriched in top patient clones (8/27) versus controls (2/35).

Germline V gene data show CDR1 as LNHDA and CDR2 as SQIVND (reference sequence). With 3 bases clipped from V and 4 bases from J, the junction kept 13 bases outside the gene matches. This CDR3 has 17 residues. Regarding this clone: Its antigen remains unknown.

Original methodology: Productive clonotypes were detectable down to 2.59 x 10-5 frequency. The assay was immunoSEQ multiplex PCR, and TCRdb's table has in-frame clones only and misses some. V, J and clone size were drawn from that table, and D and trimming were deduced from the DNA. Among 25,000 to 35,000 clones listed, about four fifths were seen once. The sequenced sample was CD4+ T cells from blood buffy coats. The chain couples TRBV19 to TRBJ2-5; TRBD2 matches at 8 bases. This TCR came from a human donor in good health. CDR3 sequence reads: CASSIKAGVVLGETQYF. Here the CDR3 DNA reads TGTGCCAGTAGTATCAAAGCGGGGGTAGTTCTCGGAGAGACCCAGTACTTC. Looking up the rest from reference TRBV19 and TRBJ2-5 gives the full variable domain: DGGITQSPKYLFRKEGQNVTLSCEQNLNHDAMYWYRQDPGQGLRLIYYSQIVNDFQKGDIAEGYSVSREKKESFPLTVTSAQKNPTAFYLCASSIKAGVVLGETQYFGPGTRLLVL.